These 15 T cell receptor beta chains were all obtained from the same sample, sequenced in a study of T cell responses to AZD1222 COVID-19 vaccine. The method was immunoSEQ multiplex PCR; TCRdb's version includes in-frame clones alone and lacks a portion of them. The sample lists roughly 120,000 clones, roughly nine tenths occurring once. The specimen was peripheral blood, collected on day 0 of AZD1222 vaccination. These TCRs come from an adult in good health.

This clone is a singleton in its sample. The gene calls are TRBV7-2 and TRBJ2-5; 8 bases align to TRBD1. V was clipped by 3 bases and J by 1 base; unmatched bases: 4. CDR1 SGHTA and CDR2 FQGNSA come from the germline V gene. CDR3 length: 15 amino acids. This CDR3 reads CASSFQGAVQETQYF. Written as DNA, the CDR3 is TGTGCCAGCAGCTTTCAGGGGGCCGTCCAAGAGACCCAGTACTTC.

As concerns this clone: The sample has other DNA sequences that encode this CDR3 too. The chain employs TRBV28 and TRBJ2-7; no clear D. Trimming stripped 3 bases from V and 1 base from J, with 7 bases between. Germline V CDR1 and CDR2: MDHEN, SYDVKM. The CDR3 is made up of 13 amino acids. The CDR3 spells CASSFSGSYEQYF. The CDR3 region has the DNA TGTGCCAGCAGTTTTTCGGGTTCCTACGAGCAGTACTTC.

This chain connects TRBV18 to TRBJ1-4; 7 bases align to TRBD1. The CDR3 spans 14 residues. The junction had 9 bases not matched to a gene; V was cut back by 8 bases and J by 6 bases. Germline-derived CDR1 and CDR2 are KGHSH and LQKENI. Written as DNA, the CDR3 is TGTGCCAGCGCCCTTTCCAGGGGGGATGAAAAACTGTTTTTT. Amino acids: CASALSRGDEKLFF.

The chain combines TRBV5-6 with TRBJ1-2; D may be TRBD1 (5 bases). Looked up from germline, CDR1 is SGHDT and CDR2 is YYEEEE. This CDR3 is built from 16 residues. V dropped 3 bases and J dropped 6 bases, with 21 bases sitting between them. This CDR3 is CASSSGRIMGRDGYTF. The CDR3 DNA reads as TGTGCCAGCAGCTCAGGGCGAATTATGGGACGGGATGGCTACACCTTC.

V gene TRBV5-1 combines with J gene TRBJ1-1, with D perhaps TRBD1 (5 bases). CDR3 length: 13 amino acids. V lost 4 bases and J lost 1, with 8 bases in between. The germline gives CDR1 SGHRS, CDR2 YFSETQ. The CDR3 nucleotides are TGCGCCAGCAGCACAACAGGGAACACTGAAGCTTTCTTT. The encoded protein is CASSTTGNTEAFF.

The V and J genes are TRBV24-1 and TRBJ2-5; maybe TRBD2 (6 bases). Trimming cost V 4 bases and J 1 base, with 12 bases left between them. The CDR3 is 15 amino acids. Germline V gene data show CDR1 as KGHDR and CDR2 as SFDVKD. The CDR3 protein is CATSDMRRVQETQYF. CDR3 in DNA: TGTGCCACCAGTGACATGAGGAGGGTCCAAGAGACCCAGTACTTC.

The gene calls are TRBV7-8 and TRBJ1-5; tentative D call: TRBD1 (6 bases). This CDR3 has 16 residues. CDR1 and CDR2 from the germline V gene are SGHVS and FQNEAQ. V was trimmed by 6 bases and J by 6 bases, leaving 21 bases between them. Written as DNA, the CDR3 is TGTGCCAGCAGTATGAGCGGCGGGACAACGGGTCAGCCCCAGCATTTT. This codes for CASSMSGGTTGQPQHF.

The gene calls are TRBV6-6 and TRBJ2-7; 8 bases map to TRBD1. CDR1 and CDR2 from the germline V gene are MNHNY and SVGAGI (reference sequence). There are 13 residues in the CDR3. V lost 2 bases and J lost 7; bases outside the gene matches: 4. CDR3 coding DNA: TGTGCCAGCAGTTACCAGGGGGCAAAGGAGCAGTACTTC. Protein product: CASSYQGAKEQYF.

The rearrangement joins TRBV7-3 to TRBJ2-5; D gene ambiguous. The CDR3 runs 14 residues. Trimming left V 1 base short and J 7 bases short, with 13 bases between. Germline values: CDR1 SGHTA, CDR2 FQGTGA. CDR3 DNA sequence: TGTGCCAGCAGCTTAAACACCGGGCCCGGGACCCAGTACTTC. Amino acid sequence: CASSLNTGPGTQYF.

The V gene is TRBV19, the J gene TRBJ1-2, with D uncertain. V lost 5 bases and J lost 3, with 13 bases in between. Per germline, CDR1 LNHDA and CDR2 SQIVND (reference sequence). The CDR3 is 14 residues long. CDR3 nucleotides: TGTGCCAGTAGTCCCCGATCCGAGGACTATGGCTACACCTTC. Translating gives CASSPRSEDYGYTF.

The chain employs TRBV18 and TRBJ1-1, with unresolved D. CDR3 length: 16 residues. Germline CDR1 is KGHSH and CDR2 is LQKENI. V was clipped by 3 bases and J by 0 bases, with 14 bases between them. This CDR3 is CASSPPLPGVNTEAFF. The CDR3 DNA follows: TGTGCCAGCTCACCGCCCCTACCTGGGGTGAACACTGAAGCTTTCTTT.

The rearrangement uses TRBV9 and TRBJ1-1, with 11 bases that match TRBD1. This CDR3 contains 14 residues. After removal of 3 bases from V and 5 bases from J, the junction contained 3 bases not matched to a gene. CDR1 SGDLS and CDR2 YYNGEE come from the germline V gene. This chain's CDR3 is CASSAGQGVTEAFF. The DNA for the CDR3 is TGTGCCAGCAGCGCGGGACAGGGGGTGACTGAAGCTTTCTTT.

The rearrangement uses TRBV12-3 or TRBV12-4 and TRBJ2-2; D possibly uses TRBD1 or TRBD2 (6 bases each). The CDR3 runs to 12 residues. The V gene lost 8 bases and the J gene lost 9 bases, with 13 bases spanning the gap. This CDR3 reads CASSTGGRELFF. The CDR3 coding sequence is TGTGCCAGCTCGACCGGGGGCCGGGAGCTGTTTTTT.

The chain is built from TRBV28 and TRBJ2-7; no clear D gene. Between the trimmed V and J ends, which lost 7 bases and 0 bases, there was a span of 13 bases. The germline V gene has CDR1 MDHEN and CDR2 SYDVKM. There are 14 residues in the CDR3. CDR3 sequence reads: CASTQTLPSYEQYF. For the CDR3, the DNA is TGTGCCAGCACGCAGACACTTCCCTCCTACGAGCAGTACTTC.

The rearrangement links TRBV5-4 to TRBJ2-7; tentatively, D is TRBD1 (5 bases). Trimming cost V 0 bases and J 3 bases, with 13 bases left between them. Germline lookup yields CDR1 SGHNT and CDR2 YYREEE (reference sequence). This CDR3 spans 15 amino acids. In nucleotides, the CDR3 is TGTGCCAGCAGCTTGGCCCCAGGGCCCCACTACGAGCAGTACTTC. Translating it yields CASSLAPGPHYEQYF.